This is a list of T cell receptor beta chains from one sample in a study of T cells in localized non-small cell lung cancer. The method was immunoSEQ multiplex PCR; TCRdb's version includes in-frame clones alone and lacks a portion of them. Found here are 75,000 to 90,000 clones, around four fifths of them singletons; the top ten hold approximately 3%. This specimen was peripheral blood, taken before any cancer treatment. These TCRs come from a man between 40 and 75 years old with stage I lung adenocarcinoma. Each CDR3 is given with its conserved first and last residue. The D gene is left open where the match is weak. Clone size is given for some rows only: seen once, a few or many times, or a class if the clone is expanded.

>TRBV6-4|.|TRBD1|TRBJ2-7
CATPAPGTGYEQYF
TGTGCCACGCCGGCCCCCGGGACAGGATACGAGCAGTACTTC
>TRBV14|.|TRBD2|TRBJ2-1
CASSKGLAGGPYTNEQFF
TGTGCCAGCAGCAAGGGACTAGCGGGAGGGCCTTATACCAATGAGCAGTTCTTC
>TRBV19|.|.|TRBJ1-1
CASSMQGDGDTEAFF
TGTGCCAGTAGTATGCAGGGAGATGGAGACACTGAAGCTTTCTTT
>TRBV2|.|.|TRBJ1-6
CASSGSLGNSPLHF
TGTGCCAGCAGTGGTTCCTTAGGCAATTCACCCCTCCACTTT
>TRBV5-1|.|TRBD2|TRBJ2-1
CASSSTSGSRYNEQFF
TGCGCCAGCAGCTCGACTAGCGGGAGCCGCTACAATGAGCAGTTCTTC
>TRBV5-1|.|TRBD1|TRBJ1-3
CASSHFLPGTGGGNTIYF
TGCGCCAGCAGCCATTTCTTACCCGGGACAGGGGGAGGAAACACCATATATTTT
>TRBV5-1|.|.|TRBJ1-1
CASSSEMNTEAFF
TGCGCCAGCAGCTCGGAGATGAACACTGAAGCTTTCTTT
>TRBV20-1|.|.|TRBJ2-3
CSAEVEDTQYF
TGCAGTGCGGAGGTGGAAGATACGCAGTATTTT
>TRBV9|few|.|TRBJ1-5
CASSVGGNNQPQHF
TGTGCCAGCAGCGTGGGAGGGAACAATCAGCCCCAGCATTTT
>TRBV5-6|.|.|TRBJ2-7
CASSLPPYEQYF
TGTGCCAGCAGCTTGCCCCCTTACGAGCAGTACTTC
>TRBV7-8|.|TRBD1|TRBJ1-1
CASSLAWEQGAFF
TGTGCCAGCAGCTTAGCGTGGGAACAGGGGGCTTTCTTT
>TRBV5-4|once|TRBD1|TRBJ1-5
CASSSRGEYNQPQHF
TGTGCCAGCAGCTCCAGGGGGGAATACAATCAGCCCCAGCATTTT
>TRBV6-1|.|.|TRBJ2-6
CALRGTGANVLTF
TGTGCTTTACGAGGGACCGGGGCCAACGTCCTGACTTTC
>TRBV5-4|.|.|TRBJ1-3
CASSGIQGSGNTIYF
TGTGCCAGCAGCGGCATTCAGGGCTCTGGAAACACCATATATTTT
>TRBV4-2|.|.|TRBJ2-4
CASSQEGKMGAKNIQYF
TGTGCCAGCAGCCAAGAGGGGAAAATGGGAGCCAAAAACATTCAGTACTTC
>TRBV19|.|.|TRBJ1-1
CASSIGRVVNTEAFF
TGTGCCAGTAGTATAGGCAGGGTTGTTAACACTGAAGCTTTCTTT
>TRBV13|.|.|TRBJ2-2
CASSLGGSGELFF
TGTGCCAGCAGCTTAGGGGGGTCCGGGGAGCTGTTTTTT
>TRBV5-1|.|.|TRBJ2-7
CASSGAGTTLYEQYF
TGCGCCAGCAGCGGGGCCGGGACAACCCTCTACGAGCAGTACTTC
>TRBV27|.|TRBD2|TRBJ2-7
CASRATSGRYEQYF
TGTGCCAGCAGGGCGACTAGCGGGAGGTACGAGCAGTACTTC
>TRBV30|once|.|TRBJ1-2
CAWILTRDNRYGYTF
TGTGCCTGGATCCTCACTCGGGACAACCGCTATGGCTACACCTTC
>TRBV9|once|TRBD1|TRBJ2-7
CASSTGQGDYEQYF
TGTGCCAGCAGCACCGGACAGGGGGACTACGAGCAGTACTTC
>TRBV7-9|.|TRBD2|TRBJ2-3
CASLAGGSTDTQYF
TGTGCCAGTTTAGCGGGGGGGAGCACAGATACGCAGTATTTT